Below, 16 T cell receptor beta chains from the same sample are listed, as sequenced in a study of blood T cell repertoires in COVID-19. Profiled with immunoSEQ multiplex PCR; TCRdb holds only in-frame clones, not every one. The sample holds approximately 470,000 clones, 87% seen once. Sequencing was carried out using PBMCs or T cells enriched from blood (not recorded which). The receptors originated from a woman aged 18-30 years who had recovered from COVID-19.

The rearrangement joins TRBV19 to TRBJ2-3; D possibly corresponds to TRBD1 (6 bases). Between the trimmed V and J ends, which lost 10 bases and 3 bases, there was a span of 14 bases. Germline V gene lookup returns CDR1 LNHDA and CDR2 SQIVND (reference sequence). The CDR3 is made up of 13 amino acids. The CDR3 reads CATAQGMTDTQYF. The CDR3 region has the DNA TGTGCCACCGCACAGGGAATGACAGATACGCAGTATTTT.

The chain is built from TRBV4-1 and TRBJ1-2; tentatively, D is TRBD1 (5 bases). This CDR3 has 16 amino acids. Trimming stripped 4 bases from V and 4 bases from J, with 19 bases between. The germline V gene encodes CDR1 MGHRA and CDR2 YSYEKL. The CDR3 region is CASSRLPGGNSYGYTF. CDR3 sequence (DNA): TGCGCCAGCAGCCGCCTGCCGGGGGGGAATAGCTATGGCTACACCTTC.

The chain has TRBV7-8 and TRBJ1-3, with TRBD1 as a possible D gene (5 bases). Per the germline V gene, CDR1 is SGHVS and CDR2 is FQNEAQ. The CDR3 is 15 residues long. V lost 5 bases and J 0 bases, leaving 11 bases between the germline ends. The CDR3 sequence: CASSRGLSSGNTIYF. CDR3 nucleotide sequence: TGTGCCAGCAGCCGGGGACTTAGCTCTGGAAACACCATATATTTT.

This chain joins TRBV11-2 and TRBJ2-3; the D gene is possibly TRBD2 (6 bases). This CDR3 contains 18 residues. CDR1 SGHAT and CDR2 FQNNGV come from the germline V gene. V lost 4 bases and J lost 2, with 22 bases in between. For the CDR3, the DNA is TGTGCCAGCAGCTCCTACCCTAGCGCGCCAGATCTCACAGATACGCAGTATTTT. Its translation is CASSSYPSAPDLTDTQYF.

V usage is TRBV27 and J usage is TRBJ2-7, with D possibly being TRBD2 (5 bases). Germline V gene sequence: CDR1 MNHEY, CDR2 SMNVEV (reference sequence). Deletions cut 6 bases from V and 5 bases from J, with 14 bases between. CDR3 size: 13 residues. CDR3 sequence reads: CASSKGARDEQYF. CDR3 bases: TGTGCCAGCAGCAAGGGAGCTCGGGACGAGCAGTACTTC.

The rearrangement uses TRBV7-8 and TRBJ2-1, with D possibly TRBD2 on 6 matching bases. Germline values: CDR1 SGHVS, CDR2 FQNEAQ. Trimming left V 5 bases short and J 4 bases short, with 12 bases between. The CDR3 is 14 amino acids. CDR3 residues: CASSPWDLYNEQFF. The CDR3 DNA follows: TGTGCCAGCAGCCCCTGGGACTTATACAATGAGCAGTTCTTC.

The CDR3 loop is CASSQTHTGELFF. The DNA of the CDR3 is TGTGCCAGCTCACAAACACACACCGGGGAGCTGTTTTTT. V is TRBV18 and J is TRBJ2-2; D is uncertain. V dropped 4 bases and J dropped 3 bases, with 6 bases sitting between them. The CDR3 is 13 amino acids. Looked up from germline, CDR1 is KGHSH and CDR2 is LQKENI. Full variable domain (outside the CDR3, taken from reference TRBV18 and TRBJ2-2): NAGVMQNPRHLVRRRGQEARLRCSPMKGHSHVYWYRQLPEEGLKFMVYLQKENIIDESGMPKERFSAEFPKEGPSILRIQQVVRGDSAAYFCASSQTHTGELFFGEGSRLTVL.

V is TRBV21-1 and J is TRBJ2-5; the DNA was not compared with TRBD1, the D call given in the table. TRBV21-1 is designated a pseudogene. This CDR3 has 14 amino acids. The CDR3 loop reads CASNTGGRGETQYF. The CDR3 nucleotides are TGTGCCAGCAACACAGGGGGAAGGGGGGAGACCCAGTACTTC.

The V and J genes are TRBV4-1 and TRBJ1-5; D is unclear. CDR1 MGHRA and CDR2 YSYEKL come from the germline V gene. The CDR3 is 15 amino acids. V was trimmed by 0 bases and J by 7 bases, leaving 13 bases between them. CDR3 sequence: CASSQETGIRQPQHF. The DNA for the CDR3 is TGCGCCAGCAGCCAAGAGACGGGGATCAGGCAGCCCCAGCATTTT.

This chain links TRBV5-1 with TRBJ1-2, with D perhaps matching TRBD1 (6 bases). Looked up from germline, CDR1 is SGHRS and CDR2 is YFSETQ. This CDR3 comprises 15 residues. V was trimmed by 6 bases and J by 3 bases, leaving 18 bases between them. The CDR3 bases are TGCGCCAGCACCAACGGCGGGGGGGCTTACTATGGCTACACCTTC. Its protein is CASTNGGGAYYGYTF. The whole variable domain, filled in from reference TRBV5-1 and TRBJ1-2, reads KAGVTQTPRYLIKTRGQQVTLSCSPISGHRSVSWYQQTPGQGLQFLFEYFSETQRNKGNFPGRFSGRQFSNSRSEMNVSTLELGDSALYLCASTNGGGAYYGYTFGSGTRLTVV.

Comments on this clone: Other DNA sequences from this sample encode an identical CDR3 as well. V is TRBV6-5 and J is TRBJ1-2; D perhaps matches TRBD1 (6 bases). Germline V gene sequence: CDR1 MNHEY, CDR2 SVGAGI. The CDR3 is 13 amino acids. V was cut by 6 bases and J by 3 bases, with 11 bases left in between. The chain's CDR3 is CASSPGQYYGYTF. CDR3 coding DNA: TGTGCCAGCAGCCCCGGACAGTACTATGGCTACACCTTC.

The CDR3 nucleotides are TGTGCCAGTAGTTCCAGGGGACAGGGGGCCACAGATACGCAGTATTTT. This encodes CASSSRGQGATDTQYF. V and J are TRBV19 and TRBJ2-3; 12 bases agree with TRBD1. The CDR3 totals 16 residues. The V gene end was trimmed by 5 bases and the J gene end by 2 bases; junction bases not matched to a gene: 5. The germline CDR1 and CDR2 sequences are LNHDA and SQIVND (reference sequence). The variable domain in full, with the rest retrieved from reference TRBV19 and TRBJ2-3, is DGGITQSPKYLFRKEGQNVTLSCEQNLNHDAMYWYRQDPGQGLRLIYYSQIVNDFQKGDIAEGYSVSREKKESFPLTVTSAQKNPTAFYLCASSSRGQGATDTQYFGPGTRLTVL.

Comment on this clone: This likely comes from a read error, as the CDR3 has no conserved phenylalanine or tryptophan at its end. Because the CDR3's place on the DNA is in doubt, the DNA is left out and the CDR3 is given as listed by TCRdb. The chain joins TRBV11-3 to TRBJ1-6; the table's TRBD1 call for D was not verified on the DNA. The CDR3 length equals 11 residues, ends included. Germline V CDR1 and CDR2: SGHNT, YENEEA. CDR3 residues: CASSLPQPHNI.

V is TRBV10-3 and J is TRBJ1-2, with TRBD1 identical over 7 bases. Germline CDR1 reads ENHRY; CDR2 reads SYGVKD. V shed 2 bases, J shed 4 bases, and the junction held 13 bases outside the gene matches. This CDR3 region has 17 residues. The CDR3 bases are TGTGCCATCAGTGAGCCAGGACAGGCCCGGCGAGGCTATGGCTACACCTTC. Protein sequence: CAISEPGQARRGYGYTF.

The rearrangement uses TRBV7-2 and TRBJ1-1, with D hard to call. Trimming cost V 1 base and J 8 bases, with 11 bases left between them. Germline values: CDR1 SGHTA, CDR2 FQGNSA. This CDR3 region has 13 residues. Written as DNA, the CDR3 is TGTGCCAGCAGCTTAGGTGTAGAGTACGAAGCTTTCTTT. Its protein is CASSLGVEYEAFF. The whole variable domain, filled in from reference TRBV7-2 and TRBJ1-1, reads GAGVSQSPSNKVTEKGKDVELRCDPISGHTALYWYRQSLGQGLEFLIYFQGNSAPDKSGLPSDRFSAERTGGSVSTLTIQRTQQEDSAVYLCASSLGVEYEAFFGQGTRLTVV.

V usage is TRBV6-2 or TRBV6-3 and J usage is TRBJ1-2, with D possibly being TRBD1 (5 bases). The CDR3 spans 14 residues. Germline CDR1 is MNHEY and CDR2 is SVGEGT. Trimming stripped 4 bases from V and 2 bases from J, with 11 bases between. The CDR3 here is CASSSGGGNYGYTF. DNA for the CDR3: TGTGCCAGCAGTTCGGGCGGGGGGAACTATGGCTACACCTTC.